Below are 14 T cell receptor beta chains sequenced from a single sample in a study of cytomegalovirus exposure and HLA in healthy donors. 13 Jbeta primers and 60 Vbeta primers were used for the PCR. The table came from immunoSEQ multiplex PCR; TCRdb's copy has only in-frame clones and leaves some out. In the table there are roughly 100,000 clones, around 75% of which are singletons. Sequenced sample: PBMCs. The origin of the receptors is a man between 18 and 35 years old in good health and CMV-seropositive.

This clone was detected only a few times. CDR3 sequence reads: CASCPTYSYNEQFF. The CDR3, as DNA: TGTGCCAGCTGCCCTACTTACTCCTACAATGAGCAGTTCTTC. The V gene is TRBV7-2, the J gene TRBJ2-1; D gene uncertain. Germline-derived CDR1 and CDR2 are SGHTA and FQGNSA. CDR3 length equals 14 residues. V was shortened by 8 bases and J by 0 bases, with 11 bases between the two germline ends. Full variable domain (missing parts from reference TRBV7-2 and TRBJ2-1): GAGVSQSPSNKVTEKGKDVELRCDPISGHTALYWYRQSLGQGLEFLIYFQGNSAPDKSGLPSDRFSAERTGGSVSTLTIQRTQQEDSAVYLCASCPTYSYNEQFFGPGTRLTVL.

CDR3 DNA: TGTGCCAGCAGTTCCCTGACAGGGATGGGTGAAGCTTTCTTT. It is translated as CASSSLTGMGEAFF. The V call is TRBV27, the J call TRBJ1-1, with TRBD1 matching 7 bases. J gave up 7 bases and V 4 bases, and 9 bases lay outside the gene matches. Germline CDR1 reads MNHEY; CDR2 reads SMNVEV (reference sequence). CDR3 length equals 14 residues.

This clone was observed a few times. This sequence joins TRBV11-3 and TRBJ2-3, with 7 bases that match TRBD2. J gave up 0 bases and V 5 bases, and 2 bases lay outside the gene matches. CDR1 is SGHNT and CDR2 is YENEEA in the germline V gene. CDR3 length equals 14 residues. CDR3 residues: CASSKAGSTDTQYF. CDR3 in DNA: TGTGCCAGCAGCAAAGCGGGGAGCACAGATACGCAGTATTTT.

This clone occurred a few times. The J gene is TRBJ1-5, the V gene TRBV28, with D unresolved. CDR1 MDHEN and CDR2 SYDVKM come from the germline V gene. This CDR3 region has 13 residues. V was trimmed by 2 bases and J by 12 bases, leaving 14 bases between them. CDR3 sequence (DNA): TGTGCCAGCAGTTTAATGGGGAGGGAATTCCAGCATTTT. Its protein is CASSLMGREFQHF.

The chain couples TRBV5-4 to TRBJ2-7; TRBD2 matches at 8 bases. Germline V lookup: CDR1 SGHNT, CDR2 YYREEE (reference sequence). Trimming cost V 7 bases and J 3 bases; bases outside gene matches: 9. The CDR3 totals 14 residues. The CDR3 DNA reads as TGTGCCAGCTCCCCGCCCGGGACTAGCTACGAGCAGTACTTC. It is translated as CASSPPGTSYEQYF.

This rearrangement joins TRBV5-8 to TRBJ1-2; tentatively, D is TRBD1 (5 bases). V lost 4 bases, J lost 5 bases, and 15 bases lay in between. The CDR3 totals 14 residues. The V gene's germline CDR1 is SGHTS and CDR2 YDEGEE. CDR3 DNA: TGTGCCAGCAGCCGTGGACAAGAAGGATATGGCTACACCTTC. This translates into CASSRGQEGYGYTF.

The rearrangement joins TRBV30 to TRBJ2-3; unclear D gene. The CDR3 has 15 amino acids. The germline gives CDR1 GTSNPN, CDR2 SVGIG (reference sequence). V lost 7 bases and J lost 2, with 19 bases in between. The CDR3 is CASLKRIPVTDTQYF. DNA for the CDR3: TGTGCCTCCCTAAAGAGGATCCCCGTCACAGATACGCAGTATTTT.

This chain joins TRBV5-6 and TRBJ1-6, with D maybe TRBD1 (6 bases). CDR3 length: 17 amino acids. Looked up from germline, CDR1 is SGHDT and CDR2 is YYEEEE. V was trimmed by 0 bases and J by 0 bases, leaving 10 bases between them. The CDR3 loop is CASSLDRAGSYNSPLHF. The DNA for the CDR3 is TGTGCCAGCAGCTTGGACAGGGCGGGCTCCTATAATTCACCCCTCCACTTT.

The V and J genes are TRBV9 and TRBJ1-2; maybe TRBD1 (5 bases). The V gene lost 0 bases and the J gene lost 4 bases, with 13 bases spanning the gap. CDR3 length equals 15 residues. Germline lookup yields CDR1 SGDLS and CDR2 YYNGEE. For the CDR3, the DNA is TGTGCCAGCAGCGTAGGGCAGGGAACTTCCTATGGCTACACCTTC. Translated, it gives CASSVGQGTSYGYTF. Full variable domain (outside the CDR3, taken from reference TRBV9 and TRBJ1-2): DSGVTQTPKHLITATGQRVTLRCSPRSGDLSVYWYQQSLDQGLQFLIQYYNGEERAKGNILERFSAQQFPDLHSELNLSSLELGDSALYFCASSVGQGTSYGYTFGSGTRLTVV.

Only one count was recorded for this clone. The chain links TRBV5-1 to TRBJ2-3; D might be TRBD2 (7 bases). The germline V gene encodes CDR1 SGHRS and CDR2 YFSETQ. The CDR3 covers 15 residues. V was clipped by 1 base and J by 1 base, with 10 bases between them. The CDR3 here is CASSLRRGRTDTQYF. The CDR3 nucleotides read TGCGCCAGCAGCTTGAGGCGGGGGCGCACAGATACGCAGTATTTT.

The chain has TRBV7-3 and TRBJ2-5, with TRBD1 identical over 7 bases. The CDR3 spans 13 residues. The ends lost 4 bases at V and 2 bases at J; junction bases unmatched: 1. Germline lookup yields CDR1 SGHTA and CDR2 FQGTGA. The CDR3 spells CASSSQGQETQYF. CDR3 DNA: TGTGCCAGCAGCTCACAGGGGCAAGAGACCCAGTACTTC.

The CDR3 is CAITGNTGELFF. In DNA form, the CDR3 reads TGTGCCATCACGGGAAACACCGGGGAGCTGTTTTTT. This chain connects TRBV10-3 to TRBJ2-2; tentatively, D is TRBD2 (5 bases). The germline V and J ends were trimmed by 7 bases and 2 bases, with 5 bases remaining between them. Germline V gene data show CDR1 as ENHRY and CDR2 as SYGVKD. The CDR3 is 12 residues long.

This sequence joins TRBV5-1 and TRBJ2-5; 7 positions match TRBD1. CDR1 SGHRS and CDR2 YFSETQ come from the germline V gene. Unmatched junction bases numbered 6, after V lost 3 bases and J lost 1 base. CDR3 size: 15 residues. The CDR3 bases are TGCGCCAGCAGCTGGACTTGGGACAGCCAAGAGACCCAGTACTTC. Translating gives CASSWTWDSQETQYF. Complete variable domain (other parts from reference TRBV5-1 and TRBJ2-5): KAGVTQTPRYLIKTRGQQVTLSCSPISGHRSVSWYQQTPGQGLQFLFEYFSETQRNKGNFPGRFSGRQFSNSRSEMNVSTLELGDSALYLCASSWTWDSQETQYFGPGTRLLVL.

This clone has only one observation. V and J are TRBV5-8 and TRBJ1-2; 8 bases match TRBD1. Germline V gene lookup returns CDR1 SGHTS and CDR2 YDEGEE. The CDR3 contains 14 residues. V lost 4 bases to trimming and J lost 4 bases; unmatched junction nucleotides: 6. CDR3 nucleotide sequence: TGTGCCAGCAGCCAAGAGGGACAGGTCTATGGCTACACCTTC. It codes for CASSQEGQVYGYTF.